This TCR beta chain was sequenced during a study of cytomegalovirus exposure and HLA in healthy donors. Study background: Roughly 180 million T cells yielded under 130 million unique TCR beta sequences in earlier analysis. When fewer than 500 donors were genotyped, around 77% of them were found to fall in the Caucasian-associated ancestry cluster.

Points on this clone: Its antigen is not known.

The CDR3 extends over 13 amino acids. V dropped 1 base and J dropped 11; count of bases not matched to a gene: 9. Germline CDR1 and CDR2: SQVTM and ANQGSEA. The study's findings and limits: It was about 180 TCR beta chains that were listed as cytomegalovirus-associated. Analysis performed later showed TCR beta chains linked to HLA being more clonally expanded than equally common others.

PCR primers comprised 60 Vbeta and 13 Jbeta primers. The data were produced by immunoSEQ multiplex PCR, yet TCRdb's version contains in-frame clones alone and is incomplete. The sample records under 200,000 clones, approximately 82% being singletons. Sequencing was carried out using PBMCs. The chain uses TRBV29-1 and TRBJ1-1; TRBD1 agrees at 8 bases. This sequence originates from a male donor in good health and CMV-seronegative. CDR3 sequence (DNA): TGCAGCGTTGAAGGACAGGGGCGAGGGTTGGCTTTCTTT. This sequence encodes CSVEGQGRGLAFF. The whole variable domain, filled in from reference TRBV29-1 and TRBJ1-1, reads SAVISQKPSRDICQRGTSLTIQCQVDSQVTMMFWYRQQPGQSLTLIATANQGSEATYESGFVIDKFPISRPNLTFSTLTVSNMSPEDSSIYLCSVEGQGRGLAFFGQGTRLTVV.